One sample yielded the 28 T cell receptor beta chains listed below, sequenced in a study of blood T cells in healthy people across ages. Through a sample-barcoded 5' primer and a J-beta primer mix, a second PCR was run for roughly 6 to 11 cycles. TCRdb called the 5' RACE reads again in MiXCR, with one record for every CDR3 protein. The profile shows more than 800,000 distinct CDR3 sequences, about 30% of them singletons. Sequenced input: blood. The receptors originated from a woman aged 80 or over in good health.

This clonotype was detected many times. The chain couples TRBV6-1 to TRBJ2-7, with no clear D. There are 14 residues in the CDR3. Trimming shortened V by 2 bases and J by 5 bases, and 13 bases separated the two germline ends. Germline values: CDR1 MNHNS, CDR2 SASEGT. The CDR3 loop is CASSEPAGRDEQYF. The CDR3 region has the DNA TGTGCCAGCAGTGAACCAGCAGGTCGAGACGAGCAGTACTTC.

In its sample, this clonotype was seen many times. The CDR3 coding sequence is TGTGCCATCAGTGACCCCGGGACTAAGGCTATGTATTTT. Its protein product is CAISDPGTKAMYF. The chain couples TRBV10-3 to TRBJ2-3, with TRBD2 identical over 7 bases. The trim removed 3 bases at V and 14 bases at J, leaving 11 bases unmatched. Per germline, CDR1 ENHRY and CDR2 SYGVKD. The CDR3 extends over 13 amino acids.

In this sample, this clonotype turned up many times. As DNA, the CDR3 is TGTGCCAGCAGCAGAACTAGCGGGGGAGGAGCGAGGTTCCAAGAGACCCAGTACTTC. This translates into CASSRTSGGGARFQETQYF. V gene TRBV7-2 combines with J gene TRBJ2-5; 11 positions match TRBD2. This CDR3 spans 19 amino acids. Germline V lookup: CDR1 SGHTA, CDR2 FQGNSA. The trim removed 5 bases at V and 1 base at J, leaving 15 bases unmatched.

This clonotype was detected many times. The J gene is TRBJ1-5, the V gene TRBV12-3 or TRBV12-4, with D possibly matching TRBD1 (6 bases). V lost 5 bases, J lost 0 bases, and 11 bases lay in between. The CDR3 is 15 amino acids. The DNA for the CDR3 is TGTGCCAGCAGTCTCCAGGGGCTTAGCAATCAGCCCCAGCATTTT. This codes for CASSLQGLSNQPQHF.

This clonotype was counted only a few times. CDR3 DNA sequence: TGCAGTGCAAATACAGGGGGTACTAATGAAAAACTGTTTTTT. The encoded protein is CSANTGGTNEKLFF. The V gene is TRBV20-1, the J gene TRBJ1-4; TRBD1 matches at 8 bases. The germline V gene has CDR1 DFQATT and CDR2 SNEGSKA (reference sequence). This CDR3 is 14 amino acids long. With V trimmed by 6 bases and J by 2 bases, 5 bases remained unmatched.

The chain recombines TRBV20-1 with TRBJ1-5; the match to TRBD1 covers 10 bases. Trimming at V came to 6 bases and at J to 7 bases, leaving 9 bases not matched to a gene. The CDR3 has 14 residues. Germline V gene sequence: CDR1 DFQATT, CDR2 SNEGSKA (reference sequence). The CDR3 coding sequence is TGCAGTGCCGACCGGGACAGGGGCCACCAGCCCCAGCATTTT. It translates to CSADRDRGHQPQHF.

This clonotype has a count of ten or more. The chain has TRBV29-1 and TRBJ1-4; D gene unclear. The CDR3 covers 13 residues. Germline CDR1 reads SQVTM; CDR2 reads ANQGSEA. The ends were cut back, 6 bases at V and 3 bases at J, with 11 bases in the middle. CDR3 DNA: TGCAGCGTACTATTGGAGGCTAATGAAAAACTGTTTTTT. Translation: CSVLLEANEKLFF.

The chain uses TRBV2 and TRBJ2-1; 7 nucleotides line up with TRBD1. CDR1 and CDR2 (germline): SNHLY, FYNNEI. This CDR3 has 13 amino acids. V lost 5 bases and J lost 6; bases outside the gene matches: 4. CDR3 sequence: CASSSDRSNEQFF. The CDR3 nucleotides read TGTGCCAGCAGTTCGGACAGGTCCAATGAGCAGTTCTTC.

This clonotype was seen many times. The CDR3 region has the DNA TGTGCCAGCAGCGTTTCCGGGACAGGACCTTACAATGAGCAGTTCTTC. It translates to CASSVSGTGPYNEQFF. The chain recombines TRBV9 with TRBJ2-1; 8 bases line up with TRBD1. V lost 2 bases and J lost 4; bases outside the gene matches: 8. This CDR3 is 16 amino acids long. Per germline, CDR1 SGDLS and CDR2 YYNGEE.

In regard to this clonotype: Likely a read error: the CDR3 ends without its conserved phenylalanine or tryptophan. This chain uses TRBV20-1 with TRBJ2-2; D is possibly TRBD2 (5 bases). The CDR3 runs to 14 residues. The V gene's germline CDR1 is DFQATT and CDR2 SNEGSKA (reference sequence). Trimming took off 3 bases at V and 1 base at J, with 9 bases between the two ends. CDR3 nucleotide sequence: TGCAGTGCTAGTAAGCGGATGAACACCGGGGAGCTGTTTTTG. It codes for CSASKRMNTGELFL.

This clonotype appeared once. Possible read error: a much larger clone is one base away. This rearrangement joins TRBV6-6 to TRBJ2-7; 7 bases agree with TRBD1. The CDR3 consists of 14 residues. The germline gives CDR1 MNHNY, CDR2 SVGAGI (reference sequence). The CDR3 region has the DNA TGTGCCAGCAGTCGACAGGGAAACTCCTACGAGCAGGACTTC. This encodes CASSRQGNSYEQDF.

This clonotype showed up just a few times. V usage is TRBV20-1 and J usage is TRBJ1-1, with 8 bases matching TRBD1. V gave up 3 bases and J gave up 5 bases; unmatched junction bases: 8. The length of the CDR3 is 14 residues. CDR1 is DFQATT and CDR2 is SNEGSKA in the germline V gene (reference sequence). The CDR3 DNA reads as TGCAGTGCTAGGGTCAGGGGGCGAGGGACTGAAGCTTTCTTT. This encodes CSARVRGRGTEAFF.

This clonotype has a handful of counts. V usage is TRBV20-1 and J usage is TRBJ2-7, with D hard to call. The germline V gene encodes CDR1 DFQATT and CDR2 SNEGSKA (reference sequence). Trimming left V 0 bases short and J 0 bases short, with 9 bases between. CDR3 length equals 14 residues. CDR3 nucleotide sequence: TGCAGTGCTAGAGATCTTTTAAACTCCTACGAGCAGTACTTC. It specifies CSARDLLNSYEQYF.

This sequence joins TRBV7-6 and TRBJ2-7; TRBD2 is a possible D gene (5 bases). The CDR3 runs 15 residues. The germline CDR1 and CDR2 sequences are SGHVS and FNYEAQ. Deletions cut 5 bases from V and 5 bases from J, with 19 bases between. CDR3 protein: CASSPAAGRPNEQYF. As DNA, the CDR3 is TGTGCCAGCAGCCCAGCGGCAGGACGACCTAACGAGCAGTACTTC.

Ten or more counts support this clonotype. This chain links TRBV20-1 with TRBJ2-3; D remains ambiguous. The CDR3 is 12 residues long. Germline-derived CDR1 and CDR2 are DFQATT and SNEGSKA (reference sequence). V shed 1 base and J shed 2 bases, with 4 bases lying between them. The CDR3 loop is CSARANTDTQYF. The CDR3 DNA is TGCAGTGCTAGAGCCAACACAGATACGCAGTATTTT.

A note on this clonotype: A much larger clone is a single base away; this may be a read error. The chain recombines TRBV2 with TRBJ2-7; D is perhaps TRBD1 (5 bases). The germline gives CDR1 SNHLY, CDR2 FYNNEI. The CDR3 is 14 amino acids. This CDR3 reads CAGSVQGSSYEQYF. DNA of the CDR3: TGTGCCGGCAGTGTGCAGGGTAGCTCCTACGAGCAGTACTTC. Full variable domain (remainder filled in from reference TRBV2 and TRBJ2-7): EPEVTQTPSHQVTQMGQEVILRCVPISNHLYFYWYRQILGQKVEFLVSFYNNEISEKSEIFDDQFSVERPDGSNFTLKIRSTKLEDSAMYFCAGSVQGSSYEQYFGPGTRLTVT.

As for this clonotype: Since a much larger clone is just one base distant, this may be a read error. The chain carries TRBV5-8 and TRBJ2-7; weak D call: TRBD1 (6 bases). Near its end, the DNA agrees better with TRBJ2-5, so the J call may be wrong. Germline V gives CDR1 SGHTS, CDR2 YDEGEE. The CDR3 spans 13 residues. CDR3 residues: CASGWQGQETQYF. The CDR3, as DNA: TGTGCCAGCGGCTGGCAGGGGCAGGAGACCCAGTACTTC.

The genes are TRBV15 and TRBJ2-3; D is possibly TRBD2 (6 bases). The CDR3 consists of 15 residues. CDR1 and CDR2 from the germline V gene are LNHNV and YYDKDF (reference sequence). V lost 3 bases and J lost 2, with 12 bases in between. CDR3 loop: CATSRRDGTTDTQYF. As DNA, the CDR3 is TGTGCCACCAGCAGGCGGGATGGTACCACAGATACGCAGTATTTT.

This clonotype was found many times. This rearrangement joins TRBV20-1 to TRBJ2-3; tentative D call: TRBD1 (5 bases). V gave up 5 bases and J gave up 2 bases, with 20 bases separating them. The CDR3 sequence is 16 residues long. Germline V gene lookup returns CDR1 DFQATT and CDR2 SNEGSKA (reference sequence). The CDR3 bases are TGCAGTGCTGCAGACGTACGAGACAGTATCACAGATACGCAGTATTTT. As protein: CSAADVRDSITDTQYF.

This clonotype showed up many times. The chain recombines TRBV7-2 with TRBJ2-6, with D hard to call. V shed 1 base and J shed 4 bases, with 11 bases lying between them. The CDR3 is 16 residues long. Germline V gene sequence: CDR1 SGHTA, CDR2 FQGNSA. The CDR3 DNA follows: TGTGCCAGCAGCTTAGTTTTGGGTATGGGGGCCAACGTCCTGACTTTC. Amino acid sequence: CASSLVLGMGANVLTF.

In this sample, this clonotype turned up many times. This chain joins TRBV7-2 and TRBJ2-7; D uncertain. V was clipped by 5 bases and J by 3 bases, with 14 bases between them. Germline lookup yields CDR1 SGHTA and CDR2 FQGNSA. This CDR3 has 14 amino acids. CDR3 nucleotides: TGTGCCAGCAGCCCCGCTGGCAGAAACTACGAGCAGTACTTC. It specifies CASSPAGRNYEQYF. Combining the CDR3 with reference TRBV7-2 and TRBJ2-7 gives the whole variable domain GAGVSQSPSNKVTEKGKDVELRCDPISGHTALYWYRQSLGQGLEFLIYFQGNSAPDKSGLPSDRFSAERTGGSVSTLTIQRTQQEDSAVYLCASSPAGRNYEQYFGPGTRLTVT.

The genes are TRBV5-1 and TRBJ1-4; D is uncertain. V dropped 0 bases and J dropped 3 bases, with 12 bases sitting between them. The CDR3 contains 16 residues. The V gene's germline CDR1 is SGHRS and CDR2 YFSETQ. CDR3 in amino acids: CASSLALMRANEKLFF. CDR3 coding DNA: TGCGCCAGCAGCTTGGCTCTAATGCGGGCTAATGAAAAACTGTTTTTT. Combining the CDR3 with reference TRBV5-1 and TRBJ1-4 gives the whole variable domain KAGVTQTPRYLIKTRGQQVTLSCSPISGHRSVSWYQQTPGQGLQFLFEYFSETQRNKGNFPGRFSGRQFSNSRSEMNVSTLELGDSALYLCASSLALMRANEKLFFGSGTQLSVL.

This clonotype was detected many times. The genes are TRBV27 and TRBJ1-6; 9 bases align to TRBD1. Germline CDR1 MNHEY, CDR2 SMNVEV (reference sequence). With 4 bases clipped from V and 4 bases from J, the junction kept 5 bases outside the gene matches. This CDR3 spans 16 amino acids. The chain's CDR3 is CASSSRDRGYNSPLHF. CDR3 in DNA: TGTGCCAGCAGTTCCCGAGACAGGGGGTATAATTCACCCCTCCACTTT.

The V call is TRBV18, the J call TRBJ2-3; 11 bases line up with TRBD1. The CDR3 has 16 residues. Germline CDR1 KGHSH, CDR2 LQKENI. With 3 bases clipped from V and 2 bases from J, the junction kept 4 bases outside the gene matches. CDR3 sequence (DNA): TGTGCCAGCTCACCGCGGACAGGGGGCGTCACAGATACGCAGTATTTT. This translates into CASSPRTGGVTDTQYF.

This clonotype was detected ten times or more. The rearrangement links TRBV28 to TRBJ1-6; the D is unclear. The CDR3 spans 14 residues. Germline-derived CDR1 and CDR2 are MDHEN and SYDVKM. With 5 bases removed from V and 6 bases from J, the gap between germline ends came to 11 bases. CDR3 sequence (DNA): TGTGCCAGCAGTCGCTCCGGGAGTAATTCACCCCTCCACTTT. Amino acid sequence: CASSRSGSNSPLHF.

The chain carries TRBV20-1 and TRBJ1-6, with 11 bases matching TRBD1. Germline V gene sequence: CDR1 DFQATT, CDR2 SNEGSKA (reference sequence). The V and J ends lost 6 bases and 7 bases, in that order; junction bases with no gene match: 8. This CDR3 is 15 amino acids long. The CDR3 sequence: CSASGTGGRNSPLHF. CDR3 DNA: TGCAGTGCCTCCGGGACAGGGGGGAGGAATTCACCCCTCCACTTT.

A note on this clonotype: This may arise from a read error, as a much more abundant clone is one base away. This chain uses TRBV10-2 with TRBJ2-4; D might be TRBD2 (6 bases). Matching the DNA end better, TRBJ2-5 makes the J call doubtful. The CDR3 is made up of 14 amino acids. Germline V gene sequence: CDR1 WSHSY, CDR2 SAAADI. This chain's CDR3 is CASSDGYQGGTQYF. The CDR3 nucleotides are TGCGCCAGCAGTGACGGTTACCAGGGAGGGACCCAGTACTTC.

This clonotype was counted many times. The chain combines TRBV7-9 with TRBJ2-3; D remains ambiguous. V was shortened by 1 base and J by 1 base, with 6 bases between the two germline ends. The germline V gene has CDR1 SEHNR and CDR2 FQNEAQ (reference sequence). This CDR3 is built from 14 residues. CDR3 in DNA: TGTGCCAGCAGCTTAGACCAGGGCACAGATACGCAGTATTTT. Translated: CASSLDQGTDTQYF. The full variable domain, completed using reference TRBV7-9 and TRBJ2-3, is DTGVSQNPRHKITKRGQNVTFRCDPISEHNRLYWYRQTLGQGPEFLTYFQNEAQLEKSRLLSDRFSAERPKGSFSTLEIQRTEQGDSAMYLCASSLDQGTDTQYFGPGTRLTVL.